The TCR beta chain under discussion was sequenced for a study of shared clonotypes between healthy human individuals. V was shortened by 7 bases and J by 5 bases, with 5 bases between the two germline ends. CDR3 length equals 11 residues. Per germline, CDR1 LNHDA and CDR2 SQIVND (reference sequence). Genomic DNA from each subset was divided evenly over several immunoSEQ plates. Using immunoSEQ multiplex PCR, the repertoire was profiled, and TCRdb retains in-frame clones only, with some absent. The sample shows 2 million to 2.5 million clones, around 93% of them seen only once. Points from the study as a whole: Rarefaction curves obtained for sorted subsets showed sequencing incomplete despite large depth.

On this clone itself: Its antigen is unknown.

What was sequenced was naive CD4+ T cells from PBMCs. Described subset: CD45RA+ positively selected. The sequence came from a man between 18 and 35 years old in good health. Some clones in this sample may be carry-over from other donors' samples. The chain couples TRBV19 to TRBJ1-4; no clear D gene. As DNA, the CDR3 is TGTGCCAGTAAGGAAAATGAAAAACTGTTTTTT. Its translation: CASKENEKLFF.